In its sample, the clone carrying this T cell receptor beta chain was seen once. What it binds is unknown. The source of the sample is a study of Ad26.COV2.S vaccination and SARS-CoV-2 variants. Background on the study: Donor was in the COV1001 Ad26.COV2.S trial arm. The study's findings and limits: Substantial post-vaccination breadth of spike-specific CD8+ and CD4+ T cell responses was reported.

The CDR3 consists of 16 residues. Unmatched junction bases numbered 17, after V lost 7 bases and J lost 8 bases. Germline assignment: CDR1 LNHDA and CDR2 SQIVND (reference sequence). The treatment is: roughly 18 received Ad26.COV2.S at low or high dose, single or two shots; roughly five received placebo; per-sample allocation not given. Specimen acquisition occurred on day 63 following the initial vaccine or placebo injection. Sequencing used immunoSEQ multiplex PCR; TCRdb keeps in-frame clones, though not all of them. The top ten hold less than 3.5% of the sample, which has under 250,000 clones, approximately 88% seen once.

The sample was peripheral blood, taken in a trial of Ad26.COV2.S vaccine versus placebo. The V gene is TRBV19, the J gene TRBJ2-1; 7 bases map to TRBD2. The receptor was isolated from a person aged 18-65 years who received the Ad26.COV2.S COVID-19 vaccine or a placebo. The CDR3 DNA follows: TGTGCCAGTACCCCACGGGCGGGGGAGGGCCCTGATGAGCAGTTCTTC. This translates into CASTPRAGEGPDEQFF.